The 22 T cell receptor beta chains below all came from one sample that was sequenced in a study of cytomegalovirus exposure and HLA in healthy donors. Primers included in the PCR were 60 Vbeta and 13 Jbeta primers. Using immunoSEQ multiplex PCR, the repertoire was profiled, and TCRdb retains in-frame clones only, with some absent. The data show roughly 160,000 clones, with more than 80% seen just once and approximately 2.4% held by the top ten. Material for sequencing was PBMCs. These receptors were obtained from a male donor in good health and CMV-seronegative.

For this clone: This sample also contains other DNA sequences that code for the same CDR3. The chain has TRBV7-9 and TRBJ1-5; the match to TRBD1 covers 8 bases. From germline, CDR1 is SEHNR and CDR2 FQNEAQ (reference sequence). The CDR3 consists of 14 residues. The ends lost 3 bases at V and 7 bases at J; junction bases unmatched: 5. The CDR3 reads CASSLTGDGQPQHF. Written as DNA, the CDR3 is TGTGCCAGCAGCTTGACAGGGGATGGACAGCCCCAGCATTTT.

This clone has just one count. The chain combines TRBV9 with TRBJ2-3; 8 positions match TRBD2. CDR3 length: 14 amino acids. Germline V CDR1 and CDR2: SGDLS, YYNGEE. V dropped 0 bases and J dropped 4; count of bases not matched to a gene: 1. The CDR3 is CASSVATSADTQYF. CDR3 in DNA: TGTGCCAGCAGCGTAGCGACTAGCGCAGATACGCAGTATTTT.

V gene TRBV28 combines with J gene TRBJ2-3, with TRBD1 matching 10 bases. J lost 2 bases, V lost 3 bases, and 5 bases had no gene match. The CDR3 consists of 16 residues. The germline V gene encodes CDR1 MDHEN and CDR2 SYDVKM. The CDR3 protein is CASSLRDRGFTDTQYF. The DNA of the CDR3 is TGTGCCAGCAGTTTGAGGGACAGGGGATTCACAGATACGCAGTATTTT. Together with reference TRBV28 and TRBJ2-3, the CDR3 gives the full variable domain: DVKVTQSSRYLVKRTGEKVFLECVQDMDHENMFWYRQDPGLGLRLIYFSYDVKMKEKGDIPEGYSVSREKKERFSLILESASTNQTSMYLCASSLRDRGFTDTQYFGPGTRLTVL.

The chain links TRBV6-5 to TRBJ1-2; 11 nucleotides align to TRBD1. The germline V gene has CDR1 MNHEY and CDR2 SVGAGI. The CDR3 spans 14 residues. V lost 6 bases, J lost 7 bases, and 7 bases stayed unmatched. The CDR3 DNA is TGTGCCAGCAGGCCACCGGGACAGGGGGGTGGCTACACCTTC. Residues: CASRPPGQGGGYTF.

This chain connects TRBV7-9 to TRBJ2-5; 12 nucleotides align to TRBD2. The CDR3 contains 15 residues. The ends lost 5 bases at V and 5 bases at J; junction bases unmatched: 6. Germline V gene data show CDR1 as SEHNR and CDR2 as FQNEAQ (reference sequence). The CDR3 reads CASSPTSGSSETQYF. For the CDR3, the DNA is TGTGCCAGCAGCCCGACTAGCGGGAGTAGCGAGACCCAGTACTTC.

The V call is TRBV9, the J call TRBJ1-3; D is unclear. The V end was cut by 1 base, the J end by 0 bases, with 5 bases between. CDR1 and CDR2 (germline): SGDLS, YYNGEE. The CDR3 spans 14 residues. CDR3: CASSVSISGNTIYF. CDR3 nucleotide sequence: TGTGCCAGCAGCGTATCCATCTCTGGAAACACCATATATTTT.

This chain joins TRBV27 and TRBJ2-5, with 12 bases fitting TRBD2. V trimming: 0 bases; J trimming: 14 bases; junction bases outside the gene matches: 7. There are 14 residues in the CDR3. Germline assignment: CDR1 MNHEY and CDR2 SMNVEV (reference sequence). CDR3 amino acids: CASSLSVLAGGKYF. The CDR3 DNA is TGTGCCAGCAGTTTATCGGTCCTAGCGGGAGGGAAATACTTC.

V gene TRBV9 combines with J gene TRBJ1-4; TRBD1 aligns across 10 bases. V dropped 3 bases and J dropped 7; count of bases not matched to a gene: 12. Germline lookup yields CDR1 SGDLS and CDR2 YYNGEE. The CDR3 is 17 amino acids. The CDR3 DNA reads as TGTGCCAGCAGCGCCACCGGGACAGGGGATGTAAGTGAAAAACTGTTTTTT. This sequence encodes CASSATGTGDVSEKLFF.

The chain links TRBV7-7 to TRBJ2-1; D ambiguous. Trimming left V 2 bases short and J 6 bases short, with 8 bases between. The CDR3 runs to 13 residues. Germline V gene lookup returns CDR1 SSHAT and CDR2 FNYEAQ (reference sequence). CDR3 nucleotides: TGTGCCAGCAGCTTATCCTCGGTCAATGAGCAGTTCTTC. Its protein product is CASSLSSVNEQFF.

The V gene is TRBV19, the J gene TRBJ1-6, with TRBD1 identical over 11 bases. V lost 1 base and J lost 8; bases outside the gene matches: 7. The CDR3 has 17 residues. Germline V gene lookup returns CDR1 LNHDA and CDR2 SQIVND (reference sequence). The CDR3 DNA is TGTGCCAGTAGTATAGCGTGGACAGGGGGCGCGGATTCACCCCTCCACTTT. It specifies CASSIAWTGGADSPLHF. The full variable domain, rest sourced from reference TRBV19 and TRBJ1-6, is DGGITQSPKYLFRKEGQNVTLSCEQNLNHDAMYWYRQDPGQGLRLIYYSQIVNDFQKGDIAEGYSVSREKKESFPLTVTSAQKNPTAFYLCASSIAWTGGADSPLHFGNGTRLTVT.

The rearrangement joins TRBV29-1 to TRBJ2-2; no reliable D call. Looked up from germline, CDR1 is SQVTM and CDR2 is ANQGSEA. This CDR3 has 13 residues. The ends were cut back, 5 bases at V and 1 base at J, with 8 bases in the middle. The CDR3 protein is CSVWQENTGELFF. CDR3 in DNA: TGCAGCGTTTGGCAGGAGAACACCGGGGAGCTGTTTTTT.

The chain employs TRBV28 and TRBJ1-2; tentative D call: TRBD1 (5 bases). The CDR3 has 14 amino acids. Looked up from germline, CDR1 is MDHEN and CDR2 is SYDVKM. Trimming shortened V by 1 base and J by 8 bases, and 14 bases separated the two germline ends. The CDR3 DNA is TGTGCCAGCAGTTTATCAGGGCCCGGGTGGGGCTACACCTTC. Protein: CASSLSGPGWGYTF.

This chain connects TRBV5-1 to TRBJ1-1; 8 bases line up with TRBD1. CDR3 size: 15 residues. J was trimmed by 5 bases and V by 4 bases; bases with no gene match: 10. Per germline, CDR1 SGHRS and CDR2 YFSETQ. CDR3 sequence (DNA): TGCGCCAGCAGCGTACTGACAGGGGACATTACTGAAGCTTTCTTT. This codes for CASSVLTGDITEAFF.

This clone has just a few counts. The chain has TRBV6-1 and TRBJ1-5; possibly TRBD1 for D (5 bases). The CDR3 is made up of 14 amino acids. Germline assignment: CDR1 MNHNS and CDR2 SASEGT. The germline V and J ends were trimmed by 6 bases and 4 bases, with 13 bases remaining between them. CDR3 in DNA: TGTGCCAGCAGCCACTCCGGGGGGAATCAGCCCCAGCATTTT. Its protein product is CASSHSGGNQPQHF.

This clone was observed a few times. The gene calls are TRBV5-6 and TRBJ1-5; 10 bases match TRBD1. The germline V gene has CDR1 SGHDT and CDR2 YYEEEE. Germline trimming cut 2 bases from V and 6 bases from J; bases unmatched to any gene: 5. The CDR3 sequence is 15 residues long. DNA of the CDR3: TGTGCCAGCAGCTTTATGACAGGGGGCCCTCAGCCCCAGCATTTT. It codes for CASSFMTGGPQPQHF.

This clone was detected a few times. The chain uses TRBV6-1 and TRBJ2-2; weak D call: TRBD1 (5 bases). In germline, CDR1 is MNHNS, CDR2 SASEGT. Trimming left V 4 bases short and J 6 bases short, with 12 bases between. The CDR3 sequence is 14 residues long. The CDR3 protein is CASSVAGNSGELFF. The CDR3 DNA follows: TGTGCCAGCAGTGTGGCAGGGAATTCCGGGGAGCTGTTTTTT.

The V gene is TRBV7-9, the J gene TRBJ2-3; 9 bases map to TRBD1. Germline CDR1 reads SEHNR; CDR2 reads FQNEAQ (reference sequence). Unmatched junction bases numbered 8, after V lost 4 bases and J lost 0 bases. CDR3 size: 17 residues. The CDR3 sequence: CASSWPGQGTSTDTQYF. The CDR3 DNA follows: TGTGCCAGCAGCTGGCCGGGACAGGGTACGAGCACAGATACGCAGTATTTT.

This clone was counted a single time. This rearrangement joins TRBV9 to TRBJ1-2; 8 bases are a match to TRBD1. This CDR3 contains 17 residues. The trim removed 0 bases at V and 0 bases at J, leaving 7 bases unmatched. From germline, CDR1 is SGDLS and CDR2 YYNGEE. Here the CDR3 reads CASSVATGVTSNYGYTF. CDR3 coding DNA: TGTGCCAGCAGCGTAGCGACAGGGGTCACTTCTAACTATGGCTACACCTTC.

CDR3 coding DNA: TGTGCCAGCAAAGTAGCGGGAGTAGGCAATGAGCAGTTCTTC. Its protein is CASKVAGVGNEQFF. J is TRBJ2-1 and V is TRBV6-1, with 9 bases matching TRBD2. This CDR3 spans 14 amino acids. J was trimmed by 6 bases and V by 7 bases; bases with no gene match: 7. Germline values: CDR1 MNHNS, CDR2 SASEGT.

The chain combines TRBV23-1 with TRBJ1-5, with D maybe TRBD1 (6 bases). TRBV23-1 counts as an open reading frame of uncertain function. Trimming removed 3 bases at V and 1 base at J, with 34 bases between. The CDR3 sequence is 23 residues long. The CDR3 DNA reads TGCGCCAGCAGTCACCCGAGGGAGCAGCCGGGTGGGGTTAACAGGGAAAGCAATCAGCCCCAGCATTTT. Translation: CASSHPREQPGGVNRESNQPQHF.

A word on this clone: A read error may produce the germline difference seen at one junction end. V usage is TRBV30 and J usage is TRBJ1-6; 10 positions match TRBD1. Germline CDR1 and CDR2: GTSNPN and SVGIG (reference sequence). This CDR3 comprises 17 residues. CDR3 DNA sequence: TGTGCCTGGAGCCGAGACAGGGGGCCGCCTTATAATCCACCCCTCCACTTT. Residues: CAWSRDRGPPYNPPLHF.

The J gene is TRBJ2-7, the V gene TRBV19, with TRBD1 matching over 10 bases. CDR1 and CDR2 from the germline V gene are LNHDA and SQIVND (reference sequence). The trim removed 5 bases at V and 2 bases at J, leaving 3 bases unmatched. The CDR3 runs to 14 residues. CDR3 nucleotide sequence: TGTGCCAGTAGTGGACAGGGGGTCCCCTACGAGCAGTACTTC. Protein sequence: CASSGQGVPYEQYF.